Sequencing of this T cell receptor beta chain was carried out in a study of blood T cell repertoires in COVID-19. Sequencing used immunoSEQ multiplex PCR; TCRdb keeps in-frame clones, though not all of them. The sample consists of some 78,000 clones, 90% of them appearing once. The clonotype comes from a woman at least 80 years old with active or convalescent COVID-19. The sequencing sample was made of peripheral blood.

CDR3 DNA sequence: TGTGCCAGCAGCGAGGGACAGCCTACCTTTTACGAGCAGTACTTC. Translating it yields CASSEGQPTFYEQYF. The genes are TRBV7-9 and TRBJ2-7; 7 bases map to TRBD1. Germline CDR1 reads SEHNR; CDR2 reads FQNEAQ (reference sequence). Trimming cost V 5 bases and J 4 bases; bases outside gene matches: 11. The CDR3 length is 15 residues.